This entry features one TCR beta chain sequence. The data were obtained in a study of brain T cells in children with intractable seizures. Looked up from germline, CDR1 is MNHEY and CDR2 is SVGAGI. The CDR3 is made up of 13 amino acids. The ends were cut back, 6 bases at V and 4 bases at J, with 12 bases in the middle. The assay was immunoSEQ multiplex PCR, and TCRdb's table has in-frame clones only and misses some. The table shows 70,000 to 90,000 clones, with about 92% occurring only once. The sequences come from peripheral blood, collected at surgery. The sequence was obtained from a boy in the first two years of life with tuberous sclerosis and intractable seizures. The gene calls are TRBV6-5 and TRBJ1-1; no firm D call. CDR3 region: CASSLRWGTEAFF. For the CDR3, the DNA is TGTGCCAGCAGCCTCCGGTGGGGCACTGAAGCTTTCTTT.